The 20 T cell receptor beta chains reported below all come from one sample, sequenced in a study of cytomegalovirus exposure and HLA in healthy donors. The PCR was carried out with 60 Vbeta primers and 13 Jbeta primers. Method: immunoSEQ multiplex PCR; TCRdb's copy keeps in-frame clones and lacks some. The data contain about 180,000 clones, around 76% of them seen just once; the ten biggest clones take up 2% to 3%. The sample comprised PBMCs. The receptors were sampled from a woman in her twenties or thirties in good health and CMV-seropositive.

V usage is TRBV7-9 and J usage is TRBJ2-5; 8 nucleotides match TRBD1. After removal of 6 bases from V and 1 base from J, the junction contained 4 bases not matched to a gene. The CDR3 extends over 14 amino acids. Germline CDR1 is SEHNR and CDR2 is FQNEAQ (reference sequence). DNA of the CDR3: TGTGCCAGCAGACCAGACAGGGGCCAAGAGACCCAGTACTTC. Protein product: CASRPDRGQETQYF.

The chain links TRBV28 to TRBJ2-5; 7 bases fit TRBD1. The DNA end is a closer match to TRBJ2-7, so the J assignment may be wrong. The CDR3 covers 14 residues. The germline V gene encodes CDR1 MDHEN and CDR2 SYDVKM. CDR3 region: CASSFGQGVHEQYF. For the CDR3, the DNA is TGTGCCAGCAGTTTCGGGCAGGGGGTGCACGAGCAGTACTTC.

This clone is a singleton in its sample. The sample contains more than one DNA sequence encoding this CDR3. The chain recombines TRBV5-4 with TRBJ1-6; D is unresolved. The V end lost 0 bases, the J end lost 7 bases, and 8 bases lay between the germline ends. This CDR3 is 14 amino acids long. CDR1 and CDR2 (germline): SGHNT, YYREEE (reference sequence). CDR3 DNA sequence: TGTGCCAGCAGCTTGGAAACAGCAAATTCACCCCTCCACTTT. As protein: CASSLETANSPLHF.

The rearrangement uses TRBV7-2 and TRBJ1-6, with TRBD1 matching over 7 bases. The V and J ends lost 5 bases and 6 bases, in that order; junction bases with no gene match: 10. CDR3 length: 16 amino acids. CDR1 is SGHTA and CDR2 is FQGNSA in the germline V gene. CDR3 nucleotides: TGTGCCAGCAGCCCTCGGAGGTCAGGGGGTAATTCACCCCTCCACTTT. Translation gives CASSPRRSGGNSPLHF.

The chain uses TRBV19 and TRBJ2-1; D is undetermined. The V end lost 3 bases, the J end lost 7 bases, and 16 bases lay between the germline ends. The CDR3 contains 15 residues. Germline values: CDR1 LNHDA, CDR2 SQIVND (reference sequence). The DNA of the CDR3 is TGTGCCAGTAGTATGAAACTCCCTAATCCGAATGAGCAGTTCTTC. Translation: CASSMKLPNPNEQFF.

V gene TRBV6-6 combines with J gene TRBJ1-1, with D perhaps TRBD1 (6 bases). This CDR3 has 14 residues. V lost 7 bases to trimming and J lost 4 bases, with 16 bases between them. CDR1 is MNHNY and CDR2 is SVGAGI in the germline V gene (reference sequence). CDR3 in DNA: TGTGCCAGCAACTTACAGGGTGTTGTCACTGAAGCTTTCTTT. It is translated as CASNLQGVVTEAFF.

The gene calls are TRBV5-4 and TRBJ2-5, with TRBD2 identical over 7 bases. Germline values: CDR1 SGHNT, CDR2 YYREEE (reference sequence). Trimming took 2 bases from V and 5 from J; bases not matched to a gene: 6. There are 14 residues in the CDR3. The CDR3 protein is CASSFGAGMETQYF. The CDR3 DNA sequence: TGTGCCAGCAGCTTTGGAGCGGGAATGGAGACCCAGTACTTC. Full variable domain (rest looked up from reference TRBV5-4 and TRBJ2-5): ETGVTQSPTHLIKTRGQQVTLRCSSQSGHNTVSWYQQALGQGPQFIFQYYREEENGRGNFPPRFSGLQFPNYSSELNVNALELDDSALYLCASSFGAGMETQYFGPGTRLLVL.

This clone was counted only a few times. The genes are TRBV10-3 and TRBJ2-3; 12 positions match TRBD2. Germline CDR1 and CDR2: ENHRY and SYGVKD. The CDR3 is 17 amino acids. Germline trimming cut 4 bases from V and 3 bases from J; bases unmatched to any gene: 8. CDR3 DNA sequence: TGTGCCATCAGTGCCTTTCTAGCGGGGGGGAGGACAGATACGCAGTATTTT. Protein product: CAISAFLAGGRTDTQYF.

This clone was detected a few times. The CDR3, as DNA: TGTGCCGGAGGACAGGCCGACTCCTACGAGCAGTACTTC. This sequence encodes CAGGQADSYEQYF. The chain has TRBV2 and TRBJ2-7, with 7 bases that match TRBD1. The CDR3 length is 13 residues. The V gene end was trimmed by 11 bases and the J gene end by 0 bases; junction bases not matched to a gene: 7. Germline assignment: CDR1 SNHLY and CDR2 FYNNEI. Combining the CDR3 with reference TRBV2 and TRBJ2-7 gives the whole variable domain EPEVTQTPSHQVTQMGQEVILRCVPISNHLYFYWYRQILGQKVEFLVSFYNNEISEKSEIFDDQFSVERPDGSNFTLKIRSTKLEDSAMYFCAGGQADSYEQYFGPGTRLTVT.

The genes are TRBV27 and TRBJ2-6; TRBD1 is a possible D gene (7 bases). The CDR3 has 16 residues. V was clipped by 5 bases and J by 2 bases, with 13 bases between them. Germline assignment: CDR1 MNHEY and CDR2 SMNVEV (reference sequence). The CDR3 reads CASSLLRGAGANVLTF. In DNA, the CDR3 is TGTGCCAGCAGTCTCCTCAGGGGGGCTGGGGCCAACGTCCTGACTTTC.

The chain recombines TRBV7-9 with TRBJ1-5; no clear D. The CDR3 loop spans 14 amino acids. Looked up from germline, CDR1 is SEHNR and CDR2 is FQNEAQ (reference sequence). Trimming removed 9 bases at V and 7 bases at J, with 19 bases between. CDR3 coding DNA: TGTGCCAGTCAAGCTTCCGCCCGGGAACAGCCCCAGCATTTT. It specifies CASQASAREQPQHF.

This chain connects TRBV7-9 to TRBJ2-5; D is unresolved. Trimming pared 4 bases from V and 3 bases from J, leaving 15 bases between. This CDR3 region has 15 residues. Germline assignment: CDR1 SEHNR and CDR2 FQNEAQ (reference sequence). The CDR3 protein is CASSSGSGLEETQYF. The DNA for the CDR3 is TGTGCCAGCAGCTCCGGATCCGGGTTGGAAGAGACCCAGTACTTC.

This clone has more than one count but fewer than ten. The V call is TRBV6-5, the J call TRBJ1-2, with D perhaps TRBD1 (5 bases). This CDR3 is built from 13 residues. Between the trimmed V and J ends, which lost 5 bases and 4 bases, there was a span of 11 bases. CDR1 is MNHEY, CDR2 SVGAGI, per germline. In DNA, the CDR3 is TGTGCCAGCAGTCAGGACAATTCCTATGGCTACACCTTC. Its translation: CASSQDNSYGYTF.

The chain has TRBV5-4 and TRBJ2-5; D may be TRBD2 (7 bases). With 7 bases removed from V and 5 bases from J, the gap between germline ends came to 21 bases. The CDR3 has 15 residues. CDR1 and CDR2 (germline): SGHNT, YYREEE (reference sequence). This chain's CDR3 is CASARVGGAGETQYF. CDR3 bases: TGTGCCAGCGCCCGGGTTGGGGGGGCAGGGGAGACCCAGTACTTC.

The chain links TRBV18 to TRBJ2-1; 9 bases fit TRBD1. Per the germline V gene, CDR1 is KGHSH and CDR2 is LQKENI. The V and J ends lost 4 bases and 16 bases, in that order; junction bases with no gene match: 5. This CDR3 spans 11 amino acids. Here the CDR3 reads CASSLRDRVFF. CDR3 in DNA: TGTGCCAGCTCACTCCGGGACAGGGTTTTCTTC.

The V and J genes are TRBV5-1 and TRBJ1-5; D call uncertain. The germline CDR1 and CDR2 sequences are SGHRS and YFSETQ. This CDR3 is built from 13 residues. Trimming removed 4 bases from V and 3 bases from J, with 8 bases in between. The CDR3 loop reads CASSPVNNQPQHF. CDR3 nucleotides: TGCGCCAGCAGCCCCGTTAACAATCAGCCCCAGCATTTT.

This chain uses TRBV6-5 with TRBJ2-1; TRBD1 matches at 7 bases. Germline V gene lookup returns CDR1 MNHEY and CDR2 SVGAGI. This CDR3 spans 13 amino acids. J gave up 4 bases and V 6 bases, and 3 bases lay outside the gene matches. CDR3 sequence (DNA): TGTGCCAGCAGACCGACAGGGTACAATGAGCAGTTCTTC. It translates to CASRPTGYNEQFF.

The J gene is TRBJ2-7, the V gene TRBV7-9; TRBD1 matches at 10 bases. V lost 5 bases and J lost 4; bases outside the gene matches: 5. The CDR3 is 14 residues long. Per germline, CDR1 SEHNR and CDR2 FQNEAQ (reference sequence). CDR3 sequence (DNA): TGTGCCAGCAGCCCCGGGACAGGGGAGTACGAGCAGTACTTC. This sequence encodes CASSPGTGEYEQYF.

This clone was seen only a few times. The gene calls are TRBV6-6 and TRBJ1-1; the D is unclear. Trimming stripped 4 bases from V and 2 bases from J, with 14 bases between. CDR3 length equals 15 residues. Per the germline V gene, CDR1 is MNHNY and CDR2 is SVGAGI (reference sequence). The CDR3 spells CASSLRLSSNTEAFF. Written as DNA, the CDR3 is TGTGCCAGCAGTTTGAGACTCTCGAGTAACACTGAAGCTTTCTTT.

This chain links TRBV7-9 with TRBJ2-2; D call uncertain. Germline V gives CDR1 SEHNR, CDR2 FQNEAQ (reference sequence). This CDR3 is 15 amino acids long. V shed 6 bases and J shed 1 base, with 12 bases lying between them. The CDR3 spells CASSSGAKNTGELFF. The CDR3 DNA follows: TGTGCCAGCAGTTCCGGAGCTAAGAACACCGGGGAGCTGTTTTTT.